Listed below are T cell receptor beta chains from one sample, sequenced in a study of response to subunit inactivated influenza vaccine. MiXCR, run by TCRdb on the RT-PCR reads, gives a single entry per CDR3 protein. The sample comprises around 850,000 distinct CDR3 sequences, about 18% of which are singletons, and about a tenth rests with the top ten. The starting material was PBMCs from blood, obtained more than 4 days after vaccination. All receptors derive from a man aged 45-65 years who received an inactivated influenza vaccine. Both conserved end residues are part of each CDR3. The order of the fields is J gene, D gene, clone size, V gene, CDR3 protein, CDR3 DNA. The D gene is left open where the match is weak. Clone size appears in some rows only: once, few, many, or a class for an expanded clone.

j_call: TRBJ2-3; d_call: TRBD2; clone_size: few; v_call: TRBV5-6; cdr3_aa: CASSPTSGRTDTQYF; cdr3_nt: TGTGCCAGCAGCCCGACTAGCGGGAGAACAGATACGCAGTATTTT
j_call: TRBJ1-6; d_call: .; clone_size: few; v_call: TRBV20-1; cdr3_aa: CSARVQGSTGNSPLHF; cdr3_nt: TGCAGTGCTAGAGTCCAGGGCTCCACGGGTAATTCACCCCTCCACTTT
j_call: TRBJ1-2; d_call: TRBD1; clone_size: few; v_call: TRBV5-1; cdr3_aa: CASSLGDRDREGGYTF; cdr3_nt: TGCGCCAGCAGCTTGGGCGACCGGGACAGGGAGGGTGGCTACACCTTC
j_call: TRBJ1-1; d_call: .; clone_size: .; v_call: TRBV12-3/TRBV12-4; cdr3_aa: CASSLAPWGMNTEAFF; cdr3_nt: TGTGCCAGCAGTTTAGCGCCTTGGGGGATGAACACTGAAGCTTTCTTT
j_call: TRBJ2-3; d_call: .; clone_size: .; v_call: TRBV29-1; cdr3_aa: CSAERSRNTQYF; cdr3_nt: TGCAGCGCCGAGCGGTCTAGAAATACGCAGTATTTT
j_call: TRBJ2-7; d_call: .; clone_size: few; v_call: TRBV4-3; cdr3_aa: CASSQDGYGAYEQYF; cdr3_nt: TGCGCCAGCAGCCAAGATGGGTACGGCGCCTACGAGCAGTACTTC
j_call: TRBJ2-7; d_call: .; clone_size: few; v_call: TRBV7-2; cdr3_aa: CASSLAVLQGIYEQYF; cdr3_nt: TGTGCCAGCAGCTTAGCCGTGCTACAGGGAATCTACGAGCAGTACTTC
j_call: TRBJ2-5; d_call: .; clone_size: few; v_call: TRBV2; cdr3_aa: CASNGDGQETQYF; cdr3_nt: TGTGCCAGCAACGGAGACGGGCAAGAGACCCAGTACTTC
j_call: TRBJ2-1; d_call: .; clone_size: many; v_call: TRBV24-1; cdr3_aa: CATSDYSLAGNEQFF; cdr3_nt: TGTGCCACCAGTGATTATTCACTAGCAGGCAATGAGCAGTTCTTC
j_call: TRBJ2-5; d_call: .; clone_size: few; v_call: TRBV6-6; cdr3_aa: CASSLPGRETQYF; cdr3_nt: TGTGCCAGCAGTTTGCCAGGGAGAGAGACCCAGTACTTC
j_call: TRBJ2-3; d_call: .; clone_size: many; v_call: TRBV10-3; cdr3_aa: CATQGTDTQYF; cdr3_nt: TGTGCCACCCAGGGCACAGATACGCAGTATTTT
j_call: TRBJ2-1; d_call: .; clone_size: .; v_call: TRBV20-1; cdr3_aa: CSASTPLAGNYNEQFF; cdr3_nt: TGCAGTGCTAGTACCCCTCTCGCGGGGAACTACAATGAGCAGTTCTTC
j_call: TRBJ2-2; d_call: .; clone_size: .; v_call: TRBV7-2; cdr3_aa: CASRILGSGELFF; cdr3_nt: TGTGCCAGCAGGATACTAGGTTCGGGGGAGCTGTTTTTT
j_call: TRBJ2-3; d_call: TRBD2; clone_size: many; v_call: TRBV29-1; cdr3_aa: CSVASGSTDTQYF; cdr3_nt: TGCAGCGTTGCTAGCGGGAGCACAGATACGCAGTATTTT
j_call: TRBJ2-7; d_call: TRBD1; clone_size: .; v_call: TRBV6-2/TRBV6-3; cdr3_aa: CASSDRDRPLWEQYF; cdr3_nt: TGTGCCAGCAGTGACCGGGACAGGCCCTTGTGGGAGCAGTACTTC
j_call: TRBJ1-4; d_call: .; clone_size: .; v_call: TRBV4-3; cdr3_aa: CASSPQTTIVVGLVF; cdr3_nt: TGCGCCAGCAGCCCGCAGACCACTATCGTCGTGGGTCTAGTCTTT
j_call: TRBJ2-1; d_call: .; clone_size: .; v_call: TRBV4-1; cdr3_aa: CASSQEGVGAGFF; cdr3_nt: TGCGCCAGCAGCCAAGAGGGAGTGGGGGCAGGGTTCTTC
j_call: TRBJ2-1; d_call: .; clone_size: many; v_call: TRBV29-1; cdr3_aa: CSNPSLLAYNEQFF; cdr3_nt: TGCAGTAATCCTAGTCTCCTGGCCTACAATGAGCAGTTCTTC
j_call: TRBJ2-3; d_call: TRBD2; clone_size: .; v_call: TRBV20-1; cdr3_aa: CSAGGVYTTDF; cdr3_nt: TGCAGTGCGGGAGGGGTTTACACCACCGACTTT
j_call: TRBJ2-5; d_call: .; clone_size: few; v_call: TRBV7-3; cdr3_aa: CASSLRDGRVETQYF; cdr3_nt: TGTGCCAGCAGCCTCCGGGACGGTAGGGTTGAGACCCAGTACTTC
j_call: TRBJ2-2; d_call: .; clone_size: few; v_call: TRBV7-2; cdr3_aa: CASSLGRVNTGELFF; cdr3_nt: TGTGCCAGCAGCTTAGGAAGGGTGAACACCGGGGAGCTGTTTTTT
j_call: TRBJ2-5; d_call: .; clone_size: .; v_call: TRBV6-2/TRBV6-3; cdr3_aa: CASSYLPGTGETQYF; cdr3_nt: TGTGCCAGCAGTTACCTCCCCGGGACGGGGGAGACCCAGTACTTC
j_call: TRBJ2-3; d_call: TRBD2; clone_size: .; v_call: TRBV7-9; cdr3_aa: CASSSEGLGTQYF; cdr3_nt: TGTGCCAGCAGCTCCGAGGGACTAGGTACGCAGTATTTT
j_call: TRBJ2-7; d_call: .; clone_size: few; v_call: TRBV10-3; cdr3_aa: CAISGSSYEQYF; cdr3_nt: TGTGCCATCAGTGGCAGCTCCTACGAGCAGTACTTC
j_call: TRBJ2-7; d_call: .; clone_size: few; v_call: TRBV7-9; cdr3_aa: CATSKGGHYEQYF; cdr3_nt: TGTGCCACCTCAAAGGGGGGGCACTACGAGCAGTACTTC
j_call: TRBJ1-5; d_call: .; clone_size: .; v_call: TRBV28; cdr3_aa: CASSTYQPQHF; cdr3_nt: TGTGCCAGCAGTACGTATCAGCCCCAGCATTTT
j_call: TRBJ2-7; d_call: TRBD1; clone_size: few; v_call: TRBV29-1; cdr3_aa: CSVRTGAYEQYF; cdr3_nt: TGCAGCGTGCGGACAGGGGCCTACGAGCAGTACTTC
j_call: TRBJ2-3; d_call: TRBD2; clone_size: .; v_call: TRBV10-3; cdr3_aa: CAISESEGVAGTTDTQYF; cdr3_nt: TGTGCCATCAGTGAGTCGGAGGGCGTAGCGGGGACCACAGATACGCAGTATTTT
j_call: TRBJ2-1; d_call: TRBD2; clone_size: many; v_call: TRBV20-1; cdr3_aa: CSARALAGINEQFF; cdr3_nt: TGCAGTGCTAGAGCTCTAGCGGGCATCAATGAGCAGTTCTTC
j_call: TRBJ2-7; d_call: TRBD1; clone_size: .; v_call: TRBV6-5; cdr3_aa: CASSYSNRGLGEQYF; cdr3_nt: TGTGCCAGCAGTTACTCGAACAGGGGGCTGGGTGAGCAGTACTTC
j_call: TRBJ1-1; d_call: TRBD1; clone_size: .; v_call: TRBV7-6; cdr3_aa: CASSLASQTGEYGNTEAFF; cdr3_nt: TGTGCCAGCAGCTTAGCGTCTCAGACAGGGGAATATGGGAACACTGAAGCTTTCTTT
j_call: TRBJ2-7; d_call: TRBD1; clone_size: .; v_call: TRBV24-1; cdr3_aa: CATSDTGTGDSGEQYF; cdr3_nt: TGTGCCACCAGTGATACCGGGACAGGGGATAGTGGCGAGCAGTACTTC
j_call: TRBJ2-1; d_call: TRBD1; clone_size: few; v_call: TRBV20-1; cdr3_aa: CSARDITGTERYNEQFF; cdr3_nt: TGCAGTGCTAGAGATATAACCGGGACAGAAAGATACAATGAGCAGTTCTTC
j_call: TRBJ1-1; d_call: TRBD1; clone_size: few; v_call: TRBV5-1; cdr3_aa: CASSWGQVFMNTEAFF; cdr3_nt: TGCGCCAGCAGCTGGGGACAGGTTTTTATGAACACTGAAGCTTTCTTT
j_call: TRBJ1-1; d_call: TRBD1; clone_size: .; v_call: TRBV5-5; cdr3_aa: CASSTGTAMNTEAFF; cdr3_nt: TGTGCCAGCAGCACTGGGACAGCTATGAACACTGAAGCTTTCTTT
j_call: TRBJ1-1; d_call: TRBD1; clone_size: many; v_call: TRBV6-4; cdr3_aa: CASTSGQGNTEAFF; cdr3_nt: TGTGCCAGCACCAGCGGACAGGGGAACACTGAAGCTTTCTTT
j_call: TRBJ2-1; d_call: .; clone_size: few; v_call: TRBV28; cdr3_aa: CASSSQNEQFF; cdr3_nt: TGTGCCAGCTCCAGCCAAAATGAGCAGTTCTTC
j_call: TRBJ1-2; d_call: .; clone_size: few; v_call: TRBV29-1; cdr3_aa: CSVGDARSYTF; cdr3_nt: TGCAGCGTTGGGGACGCCAGGAGCTACACCTTC
j_call: TRBJ1-1; d_call: .; clone_size: .; v_call: TRBV6-2/TRBV6-3; cdr3_aa: CASTTGGREAFF; cdr3_nt: TGTGCCAGCACCACGGGGGGGCGGGAAGCTTTCTTT
j_call: TRBJ1-1; d_call: .; clone_size: .; v_call: TRBV10-3; cdr3_aa: CAISGQGWETEAFF; cdr3_nt: TGTGCCATCAGTGGTCAGGGTTGGGAAACTGAAGCTTTCTTT
j_call: TRBJ1-2; d_call: TRBD1; clone_size: .; v_call: TRBV4-3; cdr3_aa: CASSQDETGGYGYTF; cdr3_nt: TGCGCCAGCAGCCAAGATGAAACAGGGGGCTATGGCTACACCTTC
j_call: TRBJ1-6; d_call: TRBD1; clone_size: .; v_call: TRBV28; cdr3_aa: CASRTGTGPSPLHF; cdr3_nt: TGTGCCAGCAGGACAGGGACAGGGCCTTCACCCCTCCACTTT
j_call: TRBJ2-3; d_call: .; clone_size: .; v_call: TRBV5-1; cdr3_aa: CASSLPPASEYTDTQYF; cdr3_nt: TGCGCCAGCAGTCTTCCGCCTGCTAGCGAATACACAGATACGCAGTATTTT